Shown below are 5 T cell receptor beta chains from a single sample sequenced in a study of blood T cell repertoires in COVID-19. Some clones are missing from TCRdb's copy, which holds only in-frame ones; the method was immunoSEQ multiplex PCR. The repertoire holds 120,000 or so clones, with roughly 88% as singletons. Sequencing input: peripheral blood. The receptors originated from an elderly woman with acute or convalescent COVID-19.

V is TRBV6-5 and J is TRBJ1-5; 8 bases agree with TRBD1. V shed 5 bases, J shed 3 bases, and the junction held 6 bases outside the gene matches. The germline V gene encodes CDR1 MNHEY and CDR2 SVGAGI. This CDR3 has 15 residues. The CDR3 protein is CASSQGAPANQPQHF. The CDR3 region has the DNA TGTGCCAGCAGTCAGGGGGCCCCGGCCAATCAGCCCCAGCATTTT.

This clone came up a few times. The chain couples TRBV23-1 to TRBJ1-1, with D possibly matching TRBD1 (5 bases). TRBV23-1 is noted as an ORF with a role that remains uncertain. The CDR3 has 14 amino acids. V lost 3 bases and J lost 0, with 8 bases in between. The CDR3 protein is CASSHYRMNTEAFF. The CDR3 region has the DNA TGCGCCAGCAGTCATTACAGGATGAACACTGAAGCTTTCTTT.

This chain joins TRBV6-5 and TRBJ1-1; D is undetermined. From germline, CDR1 is MNHEY and CDR2 SVGAGI. Trimming took off 2 bases at V and 5 bases at J, with 12 bases between the two ends. This CDR3 region has 14 residues. The CDR3 region has the DNA TGTGCCAGCAGTTACGGGCCTGCACGGACTGAAGCTTTCTTT. It codes for CASSYGPARTEAFF.

The DNA for the CDR3 is TGTGCCAGCAGTGAAGCGCGAGCGGGGAGGACAGATACGCAGTATTTT. Its translation is CASSEARAGRTDTQYF. This chain links TRBV2 with TRBJ2-3; 7 nucleotides line up with TRBD2. The CDR3 consists of 16 residues. The V and J ends lost 0 bases and 3 bases, in that order; junction bases with no gene match: 6. The V gene's germline CDR1 is SNHLY and CDR2 FYNNEI. Supplemented by reference TRBV2 and TRBJ2-3, the full variable domain reads EPEVTQTPSHQVTQMGQEVILRCVPISNHLYFYWYRQILGQKVEFLVSFYNNEISEKSEIFDDQFSVERPDGSNFTLKIRSTKLEDSAMYFCASSEARAGRTDTQYFGPGTRLTVL.

The gene calls are TRBV11-1 and TRBJ2-1; unclear D gene. The CDR3 is 14 residues long. Trimming took off 1 base at V and 8 bases at J, with 12 bases between the two ends. Germline CDR1 is SGHAT and CDR2 is FQDESV (reference sequence). The CDR3 coding sequence is TGTGCCAGCAGCTTAGTTTCGGTGGGCTATGAGCAGTTCTTC. Translated: CASSLVSVGYEQFF.